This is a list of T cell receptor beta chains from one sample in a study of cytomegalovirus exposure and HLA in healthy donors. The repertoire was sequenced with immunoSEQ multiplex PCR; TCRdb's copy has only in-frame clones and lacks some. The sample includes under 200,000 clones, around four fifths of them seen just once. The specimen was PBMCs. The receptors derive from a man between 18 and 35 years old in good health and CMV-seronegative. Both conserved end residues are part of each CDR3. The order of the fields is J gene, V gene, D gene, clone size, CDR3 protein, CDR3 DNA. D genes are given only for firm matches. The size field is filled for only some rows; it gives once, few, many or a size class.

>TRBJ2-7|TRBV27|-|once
CASSSTPAGHEQYF
TGTGCCAGCAGTTCGACCCCGGCGGGCCACGAGCAGTACTTC
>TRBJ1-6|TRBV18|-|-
CASSPDGHSSYNSPLHF
TGTGCCAGCTCACCAGACGGACACAGCTCCTATAATTCACCCCTCCACTTT
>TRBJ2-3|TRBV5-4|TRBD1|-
CASSSPTGRADTQYF
TGTGCCAGCAGCTCCCCGACAGGGAGAGCAGATACGCAGTATTTT
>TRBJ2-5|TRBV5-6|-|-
CASSFRVVYQETQYF
TGTGCCAGCAGCTTCCGGGTGGTGTACCAAGAGACCCAGTACTTC
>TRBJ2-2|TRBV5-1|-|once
CASSIGIGVSGELFF
TGCGCCAGCAGCATTGGGATCGGGGTGTCCGGGGAGCTGTTTTTT
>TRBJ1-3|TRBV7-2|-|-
CASSLMWGSGNAIYF
TGTGCCAGCAGTCTTATGTGGGGCTCTGGAAACGCCATATATTTT
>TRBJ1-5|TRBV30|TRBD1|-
CAWSRRAGGRNQPQHF
TGTGCCTGGTCTCGAAGGGCAGGGGGCCGAAATCAGCCCCAGCATTTT
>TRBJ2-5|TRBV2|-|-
CASSEVRETQYF
TGTGCCAGCAGTGAAGTCCGGGAGACCCAGTACTTC
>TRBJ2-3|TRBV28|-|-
CAPAVDTQYF
TGTGCCCCGGCGGTAGATACGCAGTATTTT
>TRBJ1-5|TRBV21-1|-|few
CASSTRRGPVGLEPQHF
TGTGCCAGCAGCACCCGCAGGGGGCCCGTGGGGTTGGAGCCCCAGCATTTT
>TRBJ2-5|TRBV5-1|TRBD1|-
CASSFLDRDQETQYF
TGCGCCAGCAGCTTTTTGGACAGGGACCAAGAGACCCAGTACTTC
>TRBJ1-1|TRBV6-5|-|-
CASSWGGVNTEAFF
TGTGCCAGCAGTTGGGGGGGGGTGAACACTGAAGCTTTCTTT
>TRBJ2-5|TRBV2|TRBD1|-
CASSLGTVETQYF
TGTGCCAGCAGCCTCGGGACAGTAGAGACCCAGTACTTC
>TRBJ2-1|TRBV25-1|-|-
CASSEESGSYNEQFF
TGTGCCAGCAGTGAAGAGAGCGGATCCTACAATGAGCAGTTCTTC
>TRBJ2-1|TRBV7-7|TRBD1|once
CASSLGDRSYNEQFF
TGTGCCAGCAGCTTAGGGGACAGATCCTACAATGAGCAGTTCTTC
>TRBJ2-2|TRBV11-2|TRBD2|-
CASSRPSSGRWAGELFF
TGTGCCAGCAGCCGGCCCTCCAGCGGGAGATGGGCCGGGGAGCTGTTTTTT
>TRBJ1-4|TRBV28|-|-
CATNLQENEKLFF
TGTGCCACCAACTTACAGGAGAATGAAAAACTGTTTTTT
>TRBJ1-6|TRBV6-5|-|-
CASGPSPYSPLHF
TGTGCCAGCGGGCCATCGCCGTATTCACCCCTCCACTTT
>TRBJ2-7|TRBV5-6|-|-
CASSLWYEQYF
TGTGCCAGCAGCCTATGGTACGAGCAGTACTTC
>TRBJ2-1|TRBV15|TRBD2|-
CATSRGVAGVYNEQFF
TGTGCCACCAGCAGAGGTGTAGCGGGAGTTTACAATGAGCAGTTCTTC
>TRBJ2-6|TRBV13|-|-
CASSLVPQLLGRPGANVLTF
TGTGCCAGCAGCTTAGTTCCCCAGTTATTGGGGCGGCCTGGGGCCAACGTCCTGACTTTC
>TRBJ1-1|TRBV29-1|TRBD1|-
CSVEELEIGDRGFAEAFF
TGCAGCGTTGAAGAATTGGAAATAGGGGACAGGGGCTTCGCTGAAGCTTTCTTT
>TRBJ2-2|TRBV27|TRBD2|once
CASSLLAGLVTGELFF
TGTGCCAGCAGTTTACTAGCGGGTCTGGTCACCGGGGAGCTGTTTTTT
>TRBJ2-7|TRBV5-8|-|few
CASNKLEATYEQYF
TGTGCCAGCAACAAGTTAGAGGCAACCTACGAGCAGTACTTC
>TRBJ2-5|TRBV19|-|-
CASNDRPSPQETQYF
TGTGCCAGTAATGACAGGCCATCTCCCCAAGAGACCCAGTACTTC
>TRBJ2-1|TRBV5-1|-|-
CASSLVPGPGGTEGAQFF
TGCGCCAGCAGCTTGGTTCCCGGGCCGGGGGGGACGGAGGGGGCGCAGTTCTTC
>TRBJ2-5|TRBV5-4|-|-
CASSLGQGETQYF
TGTGCCAGCAGCTTGGGGCAGGGAGAGACCCAGTACTTC
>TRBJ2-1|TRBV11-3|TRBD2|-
CASSGTSGSYNEQFF
TGTGCCAGCAGCGGGACTAGCGGTTCCTACAATGAGCAGTTCTTC
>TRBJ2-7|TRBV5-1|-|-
CASSRDVGLGEQYF
TGCGCCAGCAGCCGAGACGTGGGGCTCGGCGAGCAGTACTTC
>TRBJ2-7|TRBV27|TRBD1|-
CASSFQTGGEQYF
TGTGCCAGCAGTTTTCAGACAGGGGGCGAGCAGTACTTC
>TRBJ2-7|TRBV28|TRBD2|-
CASRPLGLAGVHEQYF
TGTGCCAGCAGGCCCTTGGGACTAGCGGGAGTCCACGAGCAGTACTTC
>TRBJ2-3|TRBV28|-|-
CASSLRVRTILSGEFTQYF
TGTGCCAGCAGTTTACGGGTCAGGACCATCCTGTCGGGGGAATTTACGCAGTATTTT
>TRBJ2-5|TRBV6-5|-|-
CASSSTRVGTQETQYF
TGTGCCAGCAGTTCCACGAGGGTGGGAACGCAAGAGACCCAGTACTTC
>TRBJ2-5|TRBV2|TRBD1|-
CASRRRRTGQETQYF
TGTGCCAGCAGACGCCGACGGACAGGACAAGAGACCCAGTACTTC
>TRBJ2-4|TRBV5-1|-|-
CASSLATKNIQYF
TGCGCCAGCAGCTTGGCCACTAAAAACATTCAGTACTTC
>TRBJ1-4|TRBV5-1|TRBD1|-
CASSLDIRQGAGANEKLFF
TGCGCCAGCAGCTTGGATATCCGGCAGGGGGCAGGAGCTAATGAAAAACTGTTTTTT
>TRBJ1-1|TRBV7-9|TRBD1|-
CASSLGQSNTEAFF
TGTGCCAGCAGCCTGGGACAGAGCAACACTGAAGCTTTCTTT
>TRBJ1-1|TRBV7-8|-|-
CASSSLPVNTEAFF
TGTGCCAGCAGCTCCTTGCCGGTGAACACTGAAGCTTTCTTT
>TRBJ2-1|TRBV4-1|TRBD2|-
CASSQPRTSGAPSSYNEQFF
TGCGCCAGCAGCCAACCCCGGACTAGCGGGGCGCCTAGCTCCTACAATGAGCAGTTCTTC
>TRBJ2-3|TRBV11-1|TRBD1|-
CASSLDEGQTTDTQYF
TGTGCCAGCAGCTTAGATGAGGGACAGACCACAGATACGCAGTATTTT
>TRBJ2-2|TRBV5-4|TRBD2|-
CASSAPGLAGGPRTGELFF
TGTGCCAGCAGCGCACCGGGACTAGCGGGGGGGCCTAGGACCGGGGAGCTGTTTTTT
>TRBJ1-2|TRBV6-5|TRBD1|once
CASSYLGQDYGYTF
TGTGCCAGCAGTTACCTGGGACAGGACTATGGCTACACCTTC
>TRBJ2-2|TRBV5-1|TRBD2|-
CASSLRGTWKAVAGNTGELFF
TGCGCCAGCAGCTTGAGGGGGACCTGGAAGGCAGTAGCGGGAAACACCGGGGAGCTGTTTTTT
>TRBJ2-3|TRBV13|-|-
CASSFPEGLGTDTQYF
TGTGCCAGCAGCTTCCCGGAGGGCTTGGGGACAGATACGCAGTATTTT
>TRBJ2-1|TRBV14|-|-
CASSQDQLPPYNEQFF
TGTGCCAGCAGCCAAGATCAACTACCTCCCTACAATGAGCAGTTCTTC
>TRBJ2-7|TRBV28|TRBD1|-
CASSLLGFGDRSSYEQYF
TGTGCCAGCAGTTTATTAGGATTCGGGGACAGGAGCTCCTACGAGCAGTACTTC
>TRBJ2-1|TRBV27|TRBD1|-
CASRPRTGGYNEQFF
TGTGCCAGCAGACCCCGGACAGGGGGCTACAATGAGCAGTTCTTC
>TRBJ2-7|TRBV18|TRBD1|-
CASSPGTGDYEQYF
TGTGCCAGCTCACCAGGGACAGGCGACTACGAGCAGTACTTC
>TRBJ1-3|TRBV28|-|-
CASSPPRQGGNTIYF
TGTGCCAGCAGTCCACCTCGGCAGGGAGGAAACACCATATATTTT
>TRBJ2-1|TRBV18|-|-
CASARSPSNEQFF
TGTGCCAGCGCACGGAGCCCTTCTAATGAGCAGTTCTTC
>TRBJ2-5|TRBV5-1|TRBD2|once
CASSLGTSGGPRQETQYF
TGCGCCAGCAGCTTGGGGACTAGCGGGGGGCCTAGGCAAGAGACCCAGTACTTC
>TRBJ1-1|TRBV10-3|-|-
CATQWGVVSNTEAFF
TGTGCCACCCAGTGGGGGGTGGTTTCTAACACTGAAGCTTTCTTT
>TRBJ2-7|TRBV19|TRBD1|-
CASSVTGGLDEQYF
TGTGCCAGTAGTGTCACAGGGGGCCTCGACGAGCAGTACTTC
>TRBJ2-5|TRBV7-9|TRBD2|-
CASSLSGRATETQYF
TGTGCCAGCAGCTTAAGCGGGAGGGCCACGGAGACCCAGTACTTC